The 8 T cell receptor beta chains given below trace back to one sample, sequenced in a study of T cell responses to AZD1222 COVID-19 vaccine. Clones were read by immunoSEQ multiplex PCR, and TCRdb kept only the in-frame ones, dropping some. The sample holds over 130,000 clones, just over 90% seen once. The specimen was peripheral blood, collected on day 0 of AZD1222 vaccination. The source of these receptors is an adult in good health.

The chain recombines TRBV27 with TRBJ1-1; D gene uncertain. CDR3 length equals 15 residues. Germline assignment: CDR1 MNHEY and CDR2 SMNVEV (reference sequence). V lost 6 bases and J 5 bases, leaving 19 bases between the germline ends. CDR3 in amino acids: CASSPLSSLGTEAFF. The CDR3 DNA reads TGTGCCAGCAGCCCCCTTTCCAGTCTAGGTACTGAAGCTTTCTTT.

This chain joins TRBV10-3 and TRBJ2-1, with TRBD2 matching 12 bases. V lost 5 bases and J lost 7; bases outside the gene matches: 6. Germline values: CDR1 ENHRY, CDR2 SYGVKD. CDR3 length: 15 residues. CDR3 sequence: CAISPGLAGRNEQFF. DNA for the CDR3: TGTGCCATCAGTCCTGGACTAGCGGGAAGAAATGAGCAGTTCTTC.

The CDR3 DNA is TGTGCCATCAGTGAGTTAAGGGGGGATACAGATACGCAGTATTTT. Its protein product is CAISELRGDTDTQYF. This chain connects TRBV10-3 to TRBJ2-3; perhaps D is TRBD1 or TRBD2 (6 bases each). V was clipped by 1 base and J by 3 bases, with 11 bases between them. Germline assignment: CDR1 ENHRY and CDR2 SYGVKD. The CDR3 totals 15 residues.

This chain connects TRBV2 to TRBJ2-1; 8 bases are shared with TRBD2. Germline V gene sequence: CDR1 SNHLY, CDR2 FYNNEI. The CDR3 sequence is 14 residues long. The trim removed 7 bases at V and 7 bases at J, leaving 9 bases unmatched. In DNA, the CDR3 is TGTGCCAGCAATCGTCTAGCGGGTCCGAATGAGCAGTTCTTC. This gives the protein CASNRLAGPNEQFF.

This chain uses TRBV7-6 with TRBJ2-7; weak D call: TRBD1 (5 bases). CDR1 is SGHVS and CDR2 is FNYEAQ in the germline V gene. The CDR3 is 14 residues long. The ends were cut back, 9 bases at V and 0 bases at J, with 15 bases in the middle. The chain's CDR3 is CASRGTLSSYEQYF. CDR3 bases: TGTGCCAGTAGGGGAACTTTAAGCTCCTACGAGCAGTACTTC.

This clone has a single count. The rearrangement joins TRBV5-1 to TRBJ2-3, with no clear D. This CDR3 has 13 residues. Germline values: CDR1 SGHRS, CDR2 YFSETQ. Trimming removed 4 bases from V and 1 base from J, with 7 bases in between. The CDR3 DNA follows: TGCGCCAGCAGCCTGGTGGGCACAGATACGCAGTATTTT. It specifies CASSLVGTDTQYF.

The J gene is TRBJ1-5, the V gene TRBV16; the D is unclear. V was trimmed by 1 base and J by 2 bases, leaving 9 bases between them. Germline V gives CDR1 KGHSY, CDR2 FQNENV. This CDR3 is built from 15 residues. CDR3 amino acids: CASSQFERGNQPQHF. The CDR3, as DNA: TGTGCCAGCAGCCAATTTGAAAGGGGCAATCAGCCCCAGCATTTT. Variable domain in full (rest from reference TRBV16 and TRBJ1-5): GEEVAQTPKHLVRGEGQKAKLYCAPIKGHSYVFWYQQVLKNEFKFLISFQNENVFDETGMPKERFSAKCLPNSPCSLEIQATKLEDSAVYFCASSQFERGNQPQHFGDGTRLSIL.

V usage is TRBV19 and J usage is TRBJ1-1; tentatively, D is TRBD1 (6 bases). CDR1 LNHDA and CDR2 SQIVND come from the germline V gene (reference sequence). The CDR3 totals 15 residues. The V end lost 7 bases, the J end lost 6 bases, and 21 bases lay between the germline ends. The CDR3 protein is CASKGDHRARAEAFF. The CDR3 region has the DNA TGTGCCAGTAAGGGCGATCACAGGGCGAGGGCTGAAGCTTTCTTT.